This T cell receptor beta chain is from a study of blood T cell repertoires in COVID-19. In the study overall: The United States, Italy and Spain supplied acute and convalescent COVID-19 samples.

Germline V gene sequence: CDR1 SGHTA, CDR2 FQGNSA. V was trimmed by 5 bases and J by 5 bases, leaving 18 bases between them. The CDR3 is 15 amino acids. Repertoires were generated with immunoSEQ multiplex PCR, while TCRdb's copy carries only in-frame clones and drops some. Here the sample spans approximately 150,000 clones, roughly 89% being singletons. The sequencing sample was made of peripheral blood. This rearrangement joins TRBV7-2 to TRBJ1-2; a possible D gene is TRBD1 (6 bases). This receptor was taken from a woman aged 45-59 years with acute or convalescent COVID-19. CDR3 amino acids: CASSLRPTGRYGYTF. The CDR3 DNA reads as TGTGCCAGCAGCCTCAGACCGACAGGACGATATGGCTACACCTTC. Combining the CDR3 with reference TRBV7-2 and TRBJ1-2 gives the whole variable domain GAGVSQSPSNKVTEKGKDVELRCDPISGHTALYWYRQSLGQGLEFLIYFQGNSAPDKSGLPSDRFSAERTGGSVSTLTIQRTQQEDSAVYLCASSLRPTGRYGYTFGSGTRLTVV.